Listed here are 10 T cell receptor beta chains from one sample, sequenced in a study of identical twins. A single record per CDR3 protein comes from TCRdb applying MiXCR to the 5' RACE reads. The sample shows about 690,000 distinct CDR3 sequences, about 20% of them seen only once. This sample also belongs to another study, concerning T cells expressing NK-cell markers.

The sample comprised PBMCs. These receptors originate from a woman aged 18-29 years in good health.

The V and J genes are TRBV9 and TRBJ1-2, with a weak D call TRBD1 (5 bases). The CDR3 spans 14 residues. V dropped 0 bases and J dropped 4 bases, with 10 bases sitting between them. The germline V gene encodes CDR1 SGDLS and CDR2 YYNGEE. The CDR3 reads CASSVAGHTYGYTF. The CDR3 region has the DNA TGTGCCAGCAGCGTAGCCGGACATACCTATGGCTACACCTTC.

This clonotype was detected only a few times. The CDR3 bases are TGTGCCAGCAGACAGGGCCCAGTACTATACAATGAGCAGTTCTTC. Protein sequence: CASRQGPVLYNEQFF. The V and J genes are TRBV6-1 and TRBJ2-1; D is possibly TRBD1 (6 bases). V shed 6 bases and J shed 4 bases, with 16 bases lying between them. The germline V gene has CDR1 MNHNS and CDR2 SASEGT. CDR3 size: 15 residues.

The chain has TRBV19 and TRBJ2-3, with D unclear. The length of the CDR3 is 12 residues. Trimming cost V 8 bases and J 6 bases, with 12 bases left between them. The V gene's germline CDR1 is LNHDA and CDR2 SQIVND (reference sequence). The CDR3 loop is CASVTPGDTQYF. The CDR3 DNA sequence: TGTGCCAGTGTCACCCCGGGCGATACGCAGTATTTT.

This clonotype was recorded many times. This chain joins TRBV5-8 and TRBJ2-5; 9 nucleotides line up with TRBD1. The germline V gene encodes CDR1 SGHTS and CDR2 YDEGEE. The J segment lost 2 bases and the V segment lost 4 bases, leaving 3 bases of the junction unmatched. The CDR3 totals 14 residues. The CDR3 protein is CASSRGQGQETQYF. The DNA of the CDR3 is TGTGCCAGCAGCAGAGGACAGGGGCAAGAGACCCAGTACTTC. Full variable domain (missing parts from reference TRBV5-8 and TRBJ2-5): EAGVTQSPTHLIKTRGQQATLRCSPISGHTSVYWYQQALGLGLQFLLWYDEGEERNRGNFPPRFSGRQFPNYSSELNVNALELEDSALYLCASSRGQGQETQYFGPGTRLLVL.

The chain couples TRBV5-6 to TRBJ2-3, with 8 bases fitting TRBD2. CDR1 is SGHDT and CDR2 is YYEEEE in the germline V gene. V trimming: 6 bases; J trimming: 2 bases; junction bases outside the gene matches: 8. The CDR3 contains 15 residues. CDR3: CASIRTSWNTDTQYF. Here the CDR3 DNA reads TGTGCCAGCATTAGGACTAGCTGGAACACAGATACGCAGTATTTT.

This clonotype has more than one count but fewer than ten. V is TRBV12-3 or TRBV12-4 and J is TRBJ1-5, with D unresolved. The CDR3 is 15 amino acids. V dropped 5 bases and J dropped 7 bases, with 18 bases sitting between them. The CDR3 DNA is TGTGCCAGCAGTCTTGCGTCCCCGAGGACCCAGCCCCAGCATTTT. It encodes CASSLASPRTQPQHF.

The chain combines TRBV6-4 with TRBJ1-6; tentative D call: TRBD1 (5 bases). The length of the CDR3 is 13 residues. The V end lost 9 bases, the J end lost 4 bases, and 10 bases lay between the germline ends. CDR1 and CDR2 from the germline V gene are MRHNA and SNTAGT. Here the CDR3 reads CARPGRYNSPLHF. CDR3 in DNA: TGTGCCAGACCGGGACGGTATAATTCACCCCTCCACTTT.

The genes are TRBV7-9 and TRBJ2-7; possible D gene TRBD2, 6 bases. The CDR3 contains 13 residues. The germline V and J ends were trimmed by 5 bases and 9 bases, with 17 bases remaining between them. Germline assignment: CDR1 SEHNR and CDR2 FQNEAQ (reference sequence). CDR3 sequence reads: CASSTRDLRAQYF. The CDR3 DNA is TGTGCCAGCAGCACGCGGGACCTCCGGGCGCAGTACTTC. The full variable domain, its missing parts supplied by reference TRBV7-9 and TRBJ2-7, is DTGVSQNPRHKITKRGQNVTFRCDPISEHNRLYWYRQTLGQGPEFLTYFQNEAQLEKSRLLSDRFSAERPKGSFSTLEIQRTEQGDSAMYLCASSTRDLRAQYFGPGTRLTVT.

Details on this clonotype: This may be a read error, as it is one base from a much larger clone. The chain uses TRBV7-9 and TRBJ1-1; TRBD1 agrees at 7 bases. Germline CDR1 SEHNR, CDR2 FQNEAQ (reference sequence). The length of the CDR3 is 13 residues. The CDR3 region is CASSLEGGTEALF. The CDR3 DNA is TGTGCCAGCAGCTTAGAAGGGGGCACTGAAGCTTTATTT.

This chain uses TRBV6-1 with TRBJ2-3; no firm D call. Germline-derived CDR1 and CDR2 are MNHNS and SASEGT. Trimming pared 5 bases from V and 0 bases from J, leaving 15 bases between. There are 16 residues in the CDR3. The CDR3 nucleotides read TGTGCCAGCAGTCCCAAAGGCCAGATTAGCACAGATACGCAGTATTTT. Translation: CASSPKGQISTDTQYF.